This T cell receptor (beta chain) was found in a study of metastatic and nonmetastatic thyroid tumors (TCRdb year 2020). About the study as a whole: For patients with malignant and with benign thyroid disease, the researchers compared repertoires between peripheral blood samples and tumor or nodule tissue samples.

This clone was counted between two and nine times. Its binding antigen is unknown. It has no much larger one-base neighbor in the sample; base qualities were not kept. The library was generated by PCR. These reads were obtained on an Illumina HiSeq 4000. High-throughput sequencing was used to profile the TCR beta-chain CDR3 region of each patient. Per the authors' processing: CDR3 differences across clinicopathological groups were used to build a classifier for discriminating distant-metastatic papillary thyroid cancer patients. To measure repertoire diversity the researchers used the Shannon index, while the Morisita-Horn index served to gauge how similar the tumor and blood repertoires were. The raw public reads went through TCRdb reprocessing: fastp at Q25, MiXCR clone calling, in-frame beta chains kept. These V and J calls derive from TCRdb rather than the authors' analysis. This sample is represented by fewer than 40,000 clones; 16% of them were singletons. The ten largest clones capture around 3% of the sample.

The research as a whole found: TCR beta diversity was reported as significantly higher in malignant tumors than in benign nodules, in both blood and tumor samples.

No patient had received any treatment before thyroid surgery. Using T-cell receptor beta sequencing, the study looked back at clinical samples from patients collected from about 2012 to 2018. From cysteine to phenylalanine, the CDR3 is 15 amino acids long. This entry keeps only the CDR3 DNA: 45 bases, framed from base 1. V is pruned by 3 bases and J by 7 bases, leaving 3 bases of the junction without a gene match. The CDR1 and CDR2 encoded by the germline V gene are MNHEY and SVGEGT. This receptor was obtained from a female donor with papillary thyroid cancer or a benign thyroid nodule (not recorded which). Some clones in this sample may be carry-over from other donors' samples. Sequences were obtained from blood. Recombination joined TRBV6-2 or TRBV6-3 with TRBJ2-1; the junction holds 13 bases that match TRBD2. The DNA reads as follows: TGTGCCAGCAGTTATACTAGCGGGAGGGGGAATGAGCAGTTCTTC. Its amino acids are CASSYTSGRGNEQFF.